This is a list of T cell receptor beta chains from one sample in a study of shared clonotypes between healthy human individuals. Only in-frame clones appear in the TCRdb table, and some are missing; sequencing was by immunoSEQ multiplex PCR. The table shows fewer than 1 million clones, with roughly 96% occurring only once. The source material was naive CD8+ T cells sorted from blood. These receptors were collected from a man in his thirties or forties in good health. The CDR3 runs from the conserved cysteine through the conserved F or W. D genes are given only for firm matches. The size field is filled for only some rows; it gives once, few, many or a size class.

TRBD1	.	TRBJ2-7	TRBV27	CASSLRGQGGYEQYF	TGTGCCAGCAGTTTACGAGGACAGGGAGGCTACGAGCAGTACTTC
TRBD2	.	TRBJ2-1	TRBV7-9	CASSFQAGGPREQFF	TGTGCCAGCAGCTTTCAAGCGGGAGGGCCACGGGAGCAGTTCTTC
.	.	TRBJ2-7	TRBV6-1	CASSEVASPPYEQYF	TGTGCCAGCAGTGAAGTTGCAAGTCCTCCCTACGAGCAGTACTTC
.	once	TRBJ2-3	TRBV7-8	CASSLRPSITDTQYF	TGTGCCAGCAGCTTAAGGCCCAGCATCACAGATACGCAGTATTTT
.	.	TRBJ2-3	TRBV7-9	CASSPSGDTQYF	TGTGCCAGCAGCCCGTCCGGAGATACGCAGTATTTT
TRBD1	.	TRBJ2-2	TRBV5-4	CASSWTGETGELFF	TGTGCCAGCAGCTGGACAGGGGAAACCGGGGAGCTGTTTTTT
TRBD1	.	TRBJ2-7	TRBV7-6	CASSPSTGGSEQYF	TGTGCCAGCAGCCCTTCGACAGGGGGGAGTGAGCAGTACTTC
.	once	TRBJ1-2	TRBV13	CASSLGQGMGDGYTF	TGTGCCAGCAGCTTAGGCCAAGGGATGGGGGATGGCTACACCTTC
TRBD2	.	TRBJ2-7	TRBV27	CASRRAGGTSGIDEQYF	TGTGCCAGCCGCCGGGCAGGGGGGACTAGCGGGATTGACGAGCAGTACTTC
TRBD1	.	TRBJ1-1	TRBV7-9	CASSLDTRLMGTGATEAFF	TGTGCCAGCAGCTTAGACACTCGGCTAATGGGGACAGGGGCCACTGAAGCTTTCTTT
TRBD1	.	TRBJ1-1	TRBV11-2	CASSLAGYGTGGPDTEAFF	TGTGCCAGCAGCTTAGCAGGTTACGGGACAGGGGGTCCGGACACTGAAGCTTTCTTT
TRBD1	.	TRBJ1-5	TRBV19	CASSQETGDNQPQHF	TGTGCCAGTAGTCAAGAAACAGGGGATAATCAGCCCCAGCATTTT
TRBD1	.	TRBJ2-2	TRBV7-2	CASSLQDRGNTGELFF	TGTGCCAGCAGCTTACAGGACAGGGGGAACACCGGGGAGCTGTTTTTT
TRBD1	.	TRBJ2-7	TRBV7-9	CASSLGTGYEQYF	TGTGCCAGCAGCTTAGGGACAGGGTACGAGCAGTACTTC
.	.	TRBJ2-7	TRBV15	CATSSTYEQYF	TGTGCCACCAGCAGTACCTACGAGCAGTACTTC
.	.	TRBJ2-1	TRBV29-1	CSVAVEIHEQFF	TGCAGCGTTGCGGTGGAGATCCATGAGCAGTTCTTC
.	once	TRBJ1-1	TRBV9	CASSVGDMNTEAFF	TGTGCCAGCAGCGTTGGGGACATGAACACTGAAGCTTTCTTT
.	once	TRBJ2-7	TRBV27	CASSLIGSGYEQYF	TGTGCCAGCAGTTTAATCGGGAGTGGTTACGAGCAGTACTTC
.	few	TRBJ2-5	TRBV27	CASSLDRETQYF	TGTGCCAGCAGTTTAGACCGGGAGACCCAGTACTTC